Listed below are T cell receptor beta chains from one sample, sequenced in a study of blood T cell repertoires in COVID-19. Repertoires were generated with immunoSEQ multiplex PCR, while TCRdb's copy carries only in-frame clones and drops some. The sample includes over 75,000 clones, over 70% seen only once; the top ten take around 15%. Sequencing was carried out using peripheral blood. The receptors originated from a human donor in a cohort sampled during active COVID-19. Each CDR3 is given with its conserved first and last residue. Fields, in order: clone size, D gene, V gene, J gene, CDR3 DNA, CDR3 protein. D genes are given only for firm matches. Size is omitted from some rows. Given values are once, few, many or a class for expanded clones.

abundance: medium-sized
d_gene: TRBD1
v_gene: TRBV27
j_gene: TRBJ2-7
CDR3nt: TGTGCCAGCAGTTCCCTTACAGGGGACCCCTACGAGCAGTACTTC
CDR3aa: CASSSLTGDPYEQYF

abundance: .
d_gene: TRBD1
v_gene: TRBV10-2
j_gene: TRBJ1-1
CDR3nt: TGCGCCAGCAGTGAACGTCAGGGGGCAGGGGACACTGAAGCTTTCTTT
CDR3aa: CASSERQGAGDTEAFF

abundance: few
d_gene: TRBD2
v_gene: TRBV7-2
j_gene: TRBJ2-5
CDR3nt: TGTGCCAGCAGCTTAGCGGCTAGCGGGGGGACGGGGGAGACCCAGTACTTC
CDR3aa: CASSLAASGGTGETQYF

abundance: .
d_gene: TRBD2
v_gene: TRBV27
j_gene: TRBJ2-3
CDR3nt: TGTGCCAGCAGTTTAAAGGGAGCGGGAGGGCCGACAGATACGCAGTATTTT
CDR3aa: CASSLKGAGGPTDTQYF

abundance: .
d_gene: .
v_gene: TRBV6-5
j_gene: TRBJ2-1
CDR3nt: TGTGCCAGCAGCACCGTTCACTCGGGCAATGAGCAGTTCTTC
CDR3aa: CASSTVHSGNEQFF

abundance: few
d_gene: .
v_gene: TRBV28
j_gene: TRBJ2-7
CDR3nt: TGTGCCAGCAGTGTAACGGACAGTCTTGACTTC
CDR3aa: CASSVTDSLDF

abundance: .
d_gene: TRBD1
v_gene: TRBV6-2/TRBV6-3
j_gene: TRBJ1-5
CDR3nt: TGTGCCAGCAGCTCCGGGACAGGGCGACAGCCCCAGCATTTT
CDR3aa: CASSSGTGRQPQHF

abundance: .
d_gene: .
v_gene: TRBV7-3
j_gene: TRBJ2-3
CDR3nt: TGTGCCAGCAGCTTGAATCCCCGAAGGACTACCCACCCCGCAGATACGCAGTATTTT
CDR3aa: CASSLNPRRTTHPADTQYF

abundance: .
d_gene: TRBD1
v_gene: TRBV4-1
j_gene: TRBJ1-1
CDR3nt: TGCGCCAGCAGCCAAGAACAGGGGGCGGACACTGAAGCTTTCTTT
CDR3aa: CASSQEQGADTEAFF

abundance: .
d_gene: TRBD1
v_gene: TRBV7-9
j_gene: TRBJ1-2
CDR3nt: TGTGCCAGCAGCTTAGGGGGGGACAGTGATGGCTACACCTTC
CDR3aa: CASSLGGDSDGYTF

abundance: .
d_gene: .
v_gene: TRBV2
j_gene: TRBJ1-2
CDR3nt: TGTGCCAGCAGGGGGTGGGAGACCTACTATGGCTACACCTTC
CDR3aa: CASRGWETYYGYTF

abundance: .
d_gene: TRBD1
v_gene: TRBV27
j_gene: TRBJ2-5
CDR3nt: TGTGCCAGCAGTCCCCGGGACAGTGGAGAGACCCAGTACTTC
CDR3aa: CASSPRDSGETQYF

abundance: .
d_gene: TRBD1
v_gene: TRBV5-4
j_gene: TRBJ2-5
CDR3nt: TGTGCCAGCAGCAGGACAGGGGACCAAGAGACCCAGTACTTC
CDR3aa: CASSRTGDQETQYF

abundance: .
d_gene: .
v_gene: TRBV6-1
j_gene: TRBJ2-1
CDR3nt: TGTGCCAGCAGTGAAGCGTCTCTGAGGAGTGAGCAGTTCTTC
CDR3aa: CASSEASLRSEQFF

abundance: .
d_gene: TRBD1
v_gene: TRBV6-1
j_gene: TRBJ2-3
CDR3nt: TGTGCCAGCAGTGCCCGGACAGGCACTAGCACAGATACGCAGTATTTT
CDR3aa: CASSARTGTSTDTQYF

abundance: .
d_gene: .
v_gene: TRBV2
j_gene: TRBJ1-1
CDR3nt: TGTGCCATAGACAGCCTGAACACTGAAGCTTTCTTT
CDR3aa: CAIDSLNTEAFF

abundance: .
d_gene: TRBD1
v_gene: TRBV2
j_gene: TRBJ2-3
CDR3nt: TGTGCCAGCAGGGGGACAGCAAGCACAGATACGCAGTATTTT
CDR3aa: CASRGTASTDTQYF

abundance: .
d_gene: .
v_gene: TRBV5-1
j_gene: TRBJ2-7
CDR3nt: TGCGCCAGCAGCCACACCTACGAGCAGTACTTC
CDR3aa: CASSHTYEQYF

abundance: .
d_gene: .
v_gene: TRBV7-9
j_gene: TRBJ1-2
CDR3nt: TGTGCCAGCAGCCATGGGGGGGCGGCCTATGGCTACACCTTC
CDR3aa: CASSHGGAAYGYTF

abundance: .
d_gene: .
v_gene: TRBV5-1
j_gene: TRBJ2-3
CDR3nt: TGCGCCAGCCGGGGACACCCCACAGATACGCAGTATTTT
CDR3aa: CASRGHPTDTQYF

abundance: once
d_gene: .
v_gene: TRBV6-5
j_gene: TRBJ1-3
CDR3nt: TGTGCCAGCAGTAGGGGCGTTGGAGCTGGAAACACCATATATTTT
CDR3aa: CASSRGVGAGNTIYF

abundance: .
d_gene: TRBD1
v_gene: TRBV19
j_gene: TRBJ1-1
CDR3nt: TGTGCCAGTAGCCGGACAGGGGGCACTGAAGCTTTCTTT
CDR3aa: CASSRTGGTEAFF

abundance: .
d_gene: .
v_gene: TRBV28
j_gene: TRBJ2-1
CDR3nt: TGTGCCAGCAGTTTGTTGTCGTCAAGAGGCGATGAGCAGTTCTTC
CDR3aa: CASSLLSSRGDEQFF

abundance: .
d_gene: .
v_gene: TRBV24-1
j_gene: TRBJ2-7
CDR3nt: TGTGCCACCAGTGTAAGGCAGGGTGGCGTGCAGTACTTC
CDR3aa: CATSVRQGGVQYF

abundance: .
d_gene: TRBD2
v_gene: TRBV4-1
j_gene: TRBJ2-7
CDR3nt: TGCGCCAGCAGCCAAGTCGTGCCACGGGGAGCGGGGTGGGGTGAGCAGTACTTC
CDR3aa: CASSQVVPRGAGWGEQYF

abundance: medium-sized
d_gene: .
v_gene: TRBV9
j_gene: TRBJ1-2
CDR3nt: TGTGCCAGCAGCGTATCCAGGTCGAACTATGGCTACACCTTC
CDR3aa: CASSVSRSNYGYTF

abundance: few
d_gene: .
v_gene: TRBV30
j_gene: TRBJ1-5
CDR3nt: TGTGCCTGGAGTGGTGGGACACCGAATCAGCCCCAGCATTTT
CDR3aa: CAWSGGTPNQPQHF

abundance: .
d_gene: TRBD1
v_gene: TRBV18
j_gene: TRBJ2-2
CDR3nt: TGTGCCAGCTCACCGGGACAGGGGATTCACACCGGGGAGCTGTTTTTT
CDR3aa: CASSPGQGIHTGELFF

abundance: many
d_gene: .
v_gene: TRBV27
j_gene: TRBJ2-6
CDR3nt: TGTGCCAGCAGTTTTTTATCCCAAGTGGGCGGGGCCAACGTCCTGACTTTC
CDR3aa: CASSFLSQVGGANVLTF

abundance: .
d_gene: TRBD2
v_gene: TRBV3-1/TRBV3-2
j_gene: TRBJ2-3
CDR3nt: TGTGCCAGCAGCCAAGGCTGGAGCGGGGGTACAGATACGCAGTATTTT
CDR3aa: CASSQGWSGGTDTQYF

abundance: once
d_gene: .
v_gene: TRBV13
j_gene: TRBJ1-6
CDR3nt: TGTGCCAGCAGCTTCCAGGGGCCGCTAACATATAATTCACCCCTCCACTTT
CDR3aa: CASSFQGPLTYNSPLHF

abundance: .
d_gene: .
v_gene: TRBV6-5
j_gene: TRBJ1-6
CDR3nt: TGTGCCAGCAGGGGGGGACTGAATTCACCCCTCCACTTT
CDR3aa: CASRGGLNSPLHF

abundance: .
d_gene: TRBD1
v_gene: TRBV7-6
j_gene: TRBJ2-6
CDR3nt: TGTGCCAGCAGCTTAGAGTTACCGGGACAGGGGGCTCTCGGGGCCAACGTCCTGACTTTC
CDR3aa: CASSLELPGQGALGANVLTF

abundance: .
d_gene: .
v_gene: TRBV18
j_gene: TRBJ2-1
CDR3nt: TGTGCCAGCTCACCACGGGGGACTCACAATGAGCAGTTCTTC
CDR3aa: CASSPRGTHNEQFF

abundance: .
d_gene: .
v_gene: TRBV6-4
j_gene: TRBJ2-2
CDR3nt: TGTGCCAGCAGTGACTCCGACACCGGGGAGCTGTTTTTT
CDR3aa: CASSDSDTGELFF

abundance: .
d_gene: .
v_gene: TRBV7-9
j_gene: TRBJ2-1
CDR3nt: TGTGCCAGCAGCTTAGGGCAGGGCTCCTACAATGAGCAGTTCTTC
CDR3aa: CASSLGQGSYNEQFF

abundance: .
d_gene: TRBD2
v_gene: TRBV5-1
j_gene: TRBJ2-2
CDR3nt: TGCGCCAGCAGCGGGACTAGCGGGGGCAACTTGGGCGCCGGGGAGCTGTTTTTT
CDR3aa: CASSGTSGGNLGAGELFF

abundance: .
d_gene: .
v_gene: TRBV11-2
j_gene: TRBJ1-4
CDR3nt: TGTGCCAGCAGCAGACGAGGTTGGACAGAGGGGGAAAAACTGTTTTTT
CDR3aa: CASSRRGWTEGEKLFF

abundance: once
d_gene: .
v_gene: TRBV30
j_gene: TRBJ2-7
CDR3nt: TGTGCCTCGCTGGCGGGGAACCTCTACGAGCAGTACTTC
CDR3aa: CASLAGNLYEQYF

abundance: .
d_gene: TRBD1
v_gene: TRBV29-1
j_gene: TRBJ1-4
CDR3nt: TGCAGCGTCACGGACAGGGGAGGGGAAAAACTGTTTTTT
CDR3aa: CSVTDRGGEKLFF

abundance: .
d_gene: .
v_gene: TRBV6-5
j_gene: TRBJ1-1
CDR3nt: TGTGCCAGCAGATCCCTCGAACGGGGAAACACTGAAGCTTTCTTT
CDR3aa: CASRSLERGNTEAFF

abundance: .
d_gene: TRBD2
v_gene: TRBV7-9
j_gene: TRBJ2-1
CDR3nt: TGTGCCAGCAGCCTTAGCGGGAGCCCAGAGAATGAGCAGTTCTTC
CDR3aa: CASSLSGSPENEQFF

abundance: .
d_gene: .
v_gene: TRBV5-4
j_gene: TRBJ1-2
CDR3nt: TGTGCCAGCAGCCCGGGGGTAGGGTCGATTGTCCACACCTTC
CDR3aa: CASSPGVGSIVHTF

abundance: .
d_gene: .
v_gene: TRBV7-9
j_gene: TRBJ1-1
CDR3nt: TGTGCCAGCAGCCAGATCGGCGGGGGGATGCGAGCTTTCTTT
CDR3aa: CASSQIGGGMRAFF

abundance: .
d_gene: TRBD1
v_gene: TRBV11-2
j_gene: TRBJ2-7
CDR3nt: TGTGCCAGCAGCCTGACAGGGTTGGTCGAGCAGTACTTC
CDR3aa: CASSLTGLVEQYF

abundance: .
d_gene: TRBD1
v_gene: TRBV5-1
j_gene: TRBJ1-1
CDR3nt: TGCGCCAGCAGGGGGACAGAGGGAGCTTTCTTT
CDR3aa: CASRGTEGAFF

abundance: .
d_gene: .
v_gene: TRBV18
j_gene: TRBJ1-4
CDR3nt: TGTGCCAGCTCACCAACCGGGACTGAGAATGAAAAACTGTTTTTT
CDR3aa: CASSPTGTENEKLFF

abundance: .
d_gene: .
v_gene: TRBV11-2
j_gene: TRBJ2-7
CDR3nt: TGTGCCAGCAGCTTAGACAACTCCTACGAGCAGTACTTC
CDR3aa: CASSLDNSYEQYF

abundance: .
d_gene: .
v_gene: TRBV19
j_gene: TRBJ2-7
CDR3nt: TGTGCCAGTAGTATAGCGTATCTCTACGAGCAGTACTTC
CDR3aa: CASSIAYLYEQYF

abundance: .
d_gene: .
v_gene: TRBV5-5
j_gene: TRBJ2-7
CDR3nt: TGTGCCAGCAGCTTAGAACTTCAGGGCACCTACGAGCAGTACTTC
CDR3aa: CASSLELQGTYEQYF